The rows below give T cell receptor beta chains drawn from one sample of a study of a mutant IDH1 vaccine in newly diagnosed glioma. For these receptors, no antigen is known. The data were produced by immunoSEQ multiplex PCR, yet TCRdb's version contains in-frame clones alone and is incomplete. The profile covers roughly 60,000 clones, with 74% appearing a single time and 4.7% taken by the ten largest. Specimen: PBMCs, collected from a glioma patient whose treatment included an IDH1 peptide vaccine. The receptors were sampled from a man aged 50-60 years with glioma. The CDR3 runs from the conserved cysteine through the conserved F or W. D genes are given only for firm matches. Clone size is not always given. Where it is, it says once, few, many or a class for expanded clones.

clone_size d_call j_call v_call cdr3_aa cdr3_nt
. TRBD1 TRBJ1-1 TRBV5-6 CASSVDRAQDTEAFF TGTGCCAGCAGCGTGGACAGGGCTCAGGACACTGAAGCTTTCTTT
few TRBD1 TRBJ2-7 TRBV10-3 CAISNPGQGGSYEQYF TGTGCCATCAGTAATCCGGGACAGGGGGGATCCTACGAGCAGTACTTC
. . TRBJ1-2 TRBV2 CASSEGDTFYGYTF TGTGCCAGCAGTGAAGGTGACACCTTTTATGGCTACACCTTC
. . TRBJ2-2 TRBV6-4 CASSDFRFRTKISTGELFF TGTGCCAGCAGTGACTTCCGTTTCAGGACTAAAATTTCCACCGGGGAGCTGTTTTTT
. TRBD1 TRBJ2-3 TRBV5-1 CASSSGTGFLQYF TGCGCCAGCAGCTCCGGGACAGGGTTCTTGCAGTATTTT
. . TRBJ1-1 TRBV4-1 CASSQQGYTEAFF TGCGCCAGCAGCCAACAGGGATACACTGAAGCTTTCTTT
. . TRBJ1-6 TRBV6-1 CASSEEVGRFFTLHF TGTGCCAGCAGTGAAGAGGTCGGACGTTTCTTCACCCTCCACTTT
once . TRBJ1-3 TRBV14 CASSQSRVGNTIYF TGTGCCAGCAGCCAGAGCAGGGTTGGAAACACCATATATTTT
. TRBD2 TRBJ2-3 TRBV29-1 CSVELAGRSTDTQYF TGCAGCGTGGAGCTAGCGGGGAGGAGCACAGATACGCAGTATTTT
. . TRBJ2-1 TRBV5-4 CASNPIGDSAEQFF TGTGCCAGCAACCCGATTGGCGACTCGGCTGAGCAGTTCTTC
once . TRBJ1-4 TRBV9 CASSGKGREEKLFF TGTGCCAGCAGCGGAAAGGGCAGAGAAGAAAAACTGTTTTTT
. TRBD1 TRBJ2-2 TRBV27 CASSYSGGVGGELFF TGTGCCAGCAGTTACTCAGGGGGCGTCGGCGGGGAGCTGTTTTTT
. . TRBJ2-1 TRBV14 CASSRGFRDGYNEQFF TGTGCCAGCAGCCGCGGCTTCCGGGACGGCTACAATGAGCAGTTCTTC
. . TRBJ2-2 TRBV30 CAWKGQGGGELFF TGTGCCTGGAAAGGGCAGGGCGGCGGGGAGCTGTTTTTT
. . TRBJ1-2 TRBV13 CASSGQGRDGYTF TGTGCCAGCAGCGGCCAGGGGCGCGATGGCTACACCTTC
. . TRBJ1-5 TRBV27 CASSSGGEGNQPQHF TGTGCCAGCAGTAGTGGGGGGGAGGGCAATCAGCCCCAGCATTTT
. . TRBJ2-3 TRBV6-1 CASSDRDLTDTQYF TGTGCCAGCAGCGATCGGGATCTTACAGATACGCAGTATTTT
. . TRBJ2-1 TRBV20-1 CSAGQYNEQFF TGCAGTGCGGGCCAATACAATGAGCAGTTCTTC
. . TRBJ2-7 TRBV7-3 CASSSGPTYEQYF TGTGCCAGCAGCTCCGGGCCTACCTACGAGCAGTACTTC
. TRBD1 TRBJ1-2 TRBV14 CASSQRTGGGYTF TGTGCCAGCAGCCAGCGGACAGGGGGGGGCTACACCTTC
. . TRBJ2-7 TRBV6-6 CASSLPRGSTYEQYF TGTGCCAGCAGTCTCCCCCGGGGCTCGACCTACGAGCAGTACTTC
. TRBD1 TRBJ1-2 TRBV29-1 CSGEVGQGYGYTF TGCAGCGGCGAGGTCGGACAGGGGTATGGCTACACCTTC
. . TRBJ1-1 TRBV19 CASSLMTGQSTEAFF TGTGCCAGTAGTTTGATGACAGGCCAGAGCACTGAAGCTTTCTTT
. . TRBJ1-1 TRBV5-4 CASSLVDRPNTEAFF TGTGCCAGCAGCTTGGTAGACAGACCGAACACTGAAGCTTTCTTT
few . TRBJ1-4 TRBV29-1 CSARHRELEKLFF TGCAGCGCTAGACACCGTGAACTTGAAAAACTGTTTTTT
. . TRBJ2-5 TRBV4-1 CASSQPASQETQYF TGCGCCAGCAGCCAACCGGCGAGCCAAGAGACCCAGTACTTC
. . TRBJ2-7 TRBV5-1 CASTHGDGPYEQYF TGCGCCAGCACCCACGGAGACGGACCCTACGAGCAGTACTTC
once TRBD1 TRBJ1-1 TRBV19 CASSKTGLNTEAFF TGTGCCAGTAGCAAGACAGGGCTGAACACTGAAGCTTTCTTT
few . TRBJ1-6 TRBV7-2 CASSFTGNSPLHF TGTGCCAGCAGCTTTACAGGGAATTCACCCCTCCACTTT
. TRBD1 TRBJ1-2 TRBV10-3 CAISEQGGQVYGYTF TGTGCCATCAGTGAGCAGGGAGGACAGGTCTATGGCTACACCTTC
. . TRBJ2-7 TRBV7-8 CASSLTGYSYEQYF TGTGCCAGCAGCCTGACAGGATACTCCTACGAGCAGTACTTC
. . TRBJ1-5 TRBV19 CASSMGQWQPQHF TGTGCCAGTAGTATGGGACAATGGCAGCCCCAGCATTTT
once . TRBJ2-2 TRBV9 CASSVGGRGSGELFF TGTGCCAGCAGCGTAGGAGGCAGGGGAAGCGGGGAGCTGTTTTTT
. . TRBJ2-3 TRBV30 CAWGPASTDTQYF TGTGCCTGGGGCCCTGCTAGCACAGATACGCAGTATTTT
once TRBD2 TRBJ2-1 TRBV4-2 CASSQDWGTSGEQFF TGTGCCAGCAGCCAAGATTGGGGGACTAGCGGGGAGCAGTTCTTC
. . TRBJ1-5 TRBV19 CASSIPGRPVSNQPQHF TGTGCCAGTAGTATCCCGGGACGGCCGGTGAGCAATCAGCCCCAGCATTTT
. . TRBJ1-5 TRBV5-8 CASSFGDRQPQHF TGTGCCAGCAGCTTTGGAGATAGGCAGCCCCAGCATTTT